This T cell receptor beta chain was obtained from a study of prognosis after radiotherapy for stage I lung cancer (dated by TCRdb to the early 2020s). A note on the overall study: Approximately 20 stage I NSCLC patients were enrolled in Nanjing, China, between early 2018 and January 2019. Newly diagnosed primary stage I lung tumors occurred in approximately 14 patients, and oligometastatic NSCLC after surgical resection of the primary tumor occurred in 4 or 5. Every patient was deemed medically inoperable, around twelve because of comorbidities and more than five because they refused surgery. The cohort included 10 to 15 men and over 5 women, with a median age of approximately 74 years and a range of about 50 to 85 years. On tumor histology, twelve patients had adenocarcinoma and six or seven had squamous cell carcinoma. SBRT was given in 3 to 5 fractions with a biologically effective dose of at least 100 Gy, using image-guided IMRT or VMAT. SBRT was not combined with any concurrent therapy in any patient. After SBRT, distant metastases developed in about 20% of the 19 patients at a median of 7 months, while the remaining 15 patients had no significant progression. Peripheral blood TCR beta repertoires were profiled in stage I NSCLC patients before and after stereotactic body radiotherapy, and the study then linked these repertoires to distant failure. For each of the approximately 20 patients, one blood sample was taken before SBRT and one after, so the study sequenced some 40 samples in total. General study outcomes and caveats: The small cohort and short follow-up limited the study, so independent validation of the findings is needed. Post-SBRT Shannon entropy and its change from baseline were lower in patients who developed distant metastases; baseline Shannon entropy was not associated with metastases. Tumor specificity of expanded TCR clones was not determined. A decrease in unique TCR clone counts was observed after SBRT (median roughly 10,000 before versus some 6,900 after; Wilcoxon paired P=0.011). TRBV and TRBJ usage frequencies reportedly differed by metastasis status, in two V genes at baseline and in fewer than 10 V and two J genes after SBRT. None of the reported P values were adjusted for multiple comparisons.

The CDR3 covers 15 residues, taking in both the cysteine and the phenylalanine. The only DNA kept is the CDR3, 45 bases in frame from the first base. In the germline V gene (reference sequence), CDR1 corresponds to MNHEY and CDR2 to SMNVEV. Only one count was recorded for this clonotype. The antigen it recognizes is unknown. Since a much larger clone is just one base distant, this may be a read error. Two rounds of multiplex PCR were used to amplify the TCR beta CDR3 region from genomic DNA. The first PCR round used primers specific to each TRBV and TRBJ gene, with sequences filed in Chinese patent CN105087789A. Universal primers were used in the second PCR round. The Roche High Pure PCR Template Preparation Kit was used to extract genomic DNA from the frozen PBMCs. Paired-end sequencing with 151 bp reads was performed on the libraries using an Illumina HiSeq 3000. Turning to the authors' computational methods: Raw reads lacking the multiplex PCR primer sequences were removed with CutAdapt. High-quality paired reads were merged into contigs with PEAR. MiXCR assigned TRB V, D and J gene segments to each contig by aligning to reference sequences. CDR3 sequences were clustered by base quality and sequence similarity to remove sequencing errors. Shannon entropy normalized by the natural log of productive TCR sequence number was used as the measure of diversity. One minus Shannon entropy divided by the natural log of the number of unique clonotypes was used as the definition of clonality. Progression-free survival cut-offs for repertoire metrics were chosen using the Youden index of ROC curves, with analyses run in R 3.5.3. TCRdb redid the processing of the public reads, applying fastp at Q25 and MiXCR, and retained in-frame beta chains. Each CDR3 protein gets just one entry, which takes the most common genes and DNA from the rows behind it. In this record, the V and J calls reflect TCRdb's handling and not the investigators' own analysis. For this sample there are approximately 20,000 distinct CDR3 sequences; around 26% appear just once. Roughly 22% of the sample rests with the top ten.

All patients had node-negative disease on CT and PET/CT, and none had a history of other malignancies or had previously received chemotherapy or radiotherapy. At each of two time points, around 6 milliliters of peripheral venous blood were collected into EDTA tubes. PBMCs were isolated by Ficoll-Paque Plus density-gradient centrifugation. Right after collection, samples were kept at -80 degrees C until analysis. The TCR comes from a donor older than 45 with non-small cell lung cancer. The chain was built from TRBV27 and TRBJ2-7; a tentative D call is TRBD2 (5 bases match). The sample consisted of PBMCs, taken before or after stereotactic body radiation therapy (not recorded which). The CDR3 protein sequence reads: CASSPRRVTSYEHHF. The nucleotides read TGTGCCAGCAGTCCCCGGCGGGTTACCTCCTACGAGCATCACTTC.